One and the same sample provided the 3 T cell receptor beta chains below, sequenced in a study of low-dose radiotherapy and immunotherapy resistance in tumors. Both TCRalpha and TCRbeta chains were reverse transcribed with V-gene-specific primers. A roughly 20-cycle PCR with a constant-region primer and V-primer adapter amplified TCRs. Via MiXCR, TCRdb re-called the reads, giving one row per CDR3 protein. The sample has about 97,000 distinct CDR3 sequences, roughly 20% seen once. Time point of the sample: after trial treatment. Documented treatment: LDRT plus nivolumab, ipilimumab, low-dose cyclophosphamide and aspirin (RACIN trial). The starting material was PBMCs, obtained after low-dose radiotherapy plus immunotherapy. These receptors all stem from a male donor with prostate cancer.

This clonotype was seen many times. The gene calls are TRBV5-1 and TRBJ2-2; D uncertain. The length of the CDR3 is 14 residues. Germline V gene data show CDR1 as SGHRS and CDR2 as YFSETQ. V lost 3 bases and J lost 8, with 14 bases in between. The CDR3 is CASSSPPRPGELFF. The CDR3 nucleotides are TGCGCCAGCAGCTCGCCCCCACGTCCGGGGGAGCTGTTTTTT.

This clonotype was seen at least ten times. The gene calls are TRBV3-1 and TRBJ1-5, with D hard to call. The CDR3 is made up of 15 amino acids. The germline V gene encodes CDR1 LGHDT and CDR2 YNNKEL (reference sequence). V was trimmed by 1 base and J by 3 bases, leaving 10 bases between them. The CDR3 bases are TGTGCCAGCAGCCAAGGATCGGGATTCAATCAGCCCCAGCATTTT. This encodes CASSQGSGFNQPQHF. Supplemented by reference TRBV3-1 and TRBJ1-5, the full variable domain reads DTAVSQTPKYLVTQMGNDKSIKCEQNLGHDTMYWYKQDSKKFLKIMFSYNNKELIINETVPNRFSPKSPDKAHLNLHINSLELGDSAVYFCASSQGSGFNQPQHFGDGTRLSIL.

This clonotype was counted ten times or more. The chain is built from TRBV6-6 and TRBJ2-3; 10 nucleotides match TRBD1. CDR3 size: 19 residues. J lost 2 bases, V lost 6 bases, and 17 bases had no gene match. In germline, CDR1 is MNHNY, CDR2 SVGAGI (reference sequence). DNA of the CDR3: TGTGCCAGCAGCACCGGGACAGGGGTCCCCGGGGGGGCCACAGATACGCAGTATTTT. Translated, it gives CASSTGTGVPGGATDTQYF.